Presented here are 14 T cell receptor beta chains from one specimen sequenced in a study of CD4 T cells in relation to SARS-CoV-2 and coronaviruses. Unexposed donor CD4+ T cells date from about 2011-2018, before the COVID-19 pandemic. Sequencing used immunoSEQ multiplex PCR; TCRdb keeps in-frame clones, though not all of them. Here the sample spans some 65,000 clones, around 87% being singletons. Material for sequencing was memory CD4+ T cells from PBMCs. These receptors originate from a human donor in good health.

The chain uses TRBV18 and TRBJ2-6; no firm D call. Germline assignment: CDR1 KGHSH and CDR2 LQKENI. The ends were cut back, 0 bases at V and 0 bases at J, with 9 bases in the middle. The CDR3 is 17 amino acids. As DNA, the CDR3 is TGTGCCAGCTCACCACCTGGGTCCATCTCTGGGGCCAACGTCCTGACTTTC. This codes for CASSPPGSISGANVLTF.

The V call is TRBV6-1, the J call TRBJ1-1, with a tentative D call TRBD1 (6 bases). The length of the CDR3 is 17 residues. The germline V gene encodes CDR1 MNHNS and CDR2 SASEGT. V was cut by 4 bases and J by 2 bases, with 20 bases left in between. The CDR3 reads CASSGDRSGYFNTEAFF. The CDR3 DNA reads TGTGCCAGCAGTGGTGACAGGAGCGGTTATTTCAACACTGAAGCTTTCTTT.

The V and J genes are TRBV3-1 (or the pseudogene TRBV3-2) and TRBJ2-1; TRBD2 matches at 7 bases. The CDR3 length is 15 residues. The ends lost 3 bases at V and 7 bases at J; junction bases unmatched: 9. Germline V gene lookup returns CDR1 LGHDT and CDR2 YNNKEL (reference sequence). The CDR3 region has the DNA TGTGCCAGCAGCCAGTGGGAAGCGGGACTAAATGAGCAGTTCTTC. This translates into CASSQWEAGLNEQFF.

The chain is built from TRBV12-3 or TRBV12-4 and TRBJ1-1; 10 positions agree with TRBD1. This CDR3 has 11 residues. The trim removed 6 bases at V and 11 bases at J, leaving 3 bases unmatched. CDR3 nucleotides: TGTGCCAGCAGGACAGGGGGCATCGCTTTCTTT. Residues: CASRTGGIAFF.

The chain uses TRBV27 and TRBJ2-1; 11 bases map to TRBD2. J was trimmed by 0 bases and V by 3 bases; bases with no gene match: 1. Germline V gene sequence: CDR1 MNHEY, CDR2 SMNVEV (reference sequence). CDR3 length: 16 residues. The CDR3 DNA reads TGTGCCAGCAGTTTTAGCGGGAGGGGCTCCTACAATGAGCAGTTCTTC. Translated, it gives CASSFSGRGSYNEQFF.

The CDR3 DNA is TGTGCCAGCAGTTATCCTAGCGCCAGCTCCTACAATGAGCAGTTCTTC. Amino acid sequence: CASSYPSASSYNEQFF. The V gene is TRBV28, the J gene TRBJ2-1; weak D call: TRBD2 (6 bases). Deletions cut 4 bases from V and 0 bases from J, with 13 bases between. Germline V lookup: CDR1 MDHEN, CDR2 SYDVKM. The length of the CDR3 is 16 residues.

CDR3 nucleotide sequence: TGTGCCAGCAGCCCCCAGAGCAATCAGCCCCAGCATTTT. It translates to CASSPQSNQPQHF. V is TRBV3-1 (or the pseudogene TRBV3-2) and J is TRBJ1-5; D call uncertain. V was pared by 4 bases and J by 1 base, with 5 bases between. The CDR3 is 13 residues long. From germline, CDR1 is LGHDT and CDR2 YNNKEL (reference sequence).

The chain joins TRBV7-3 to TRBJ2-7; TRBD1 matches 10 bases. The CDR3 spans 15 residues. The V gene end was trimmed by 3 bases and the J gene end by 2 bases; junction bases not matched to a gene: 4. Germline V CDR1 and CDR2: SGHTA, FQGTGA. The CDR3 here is CASSLEGTGAYEQYF. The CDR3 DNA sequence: TGTGCCAGCAGCTTGGAAGGGACAGGGGCCTACGAGCAGTACTTC.

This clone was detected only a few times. CDR3 nucleotide sequence: TGTGCCAGCAGCTTAGGTTTAATGGCGCAGCAGTACTTC. This sequence encodes CASSLGLMAQQYF. The chain combines TRBV11-2 with TRBJ2-7, with no clear D. CDR3 length: 13 residues. Trimming shortened V by 1 base and J by 8 bases, and 12 bases separated the two germline ends. Per the germline V gene, CDR1 is SGHAT and CDR2 is FQNNGV.

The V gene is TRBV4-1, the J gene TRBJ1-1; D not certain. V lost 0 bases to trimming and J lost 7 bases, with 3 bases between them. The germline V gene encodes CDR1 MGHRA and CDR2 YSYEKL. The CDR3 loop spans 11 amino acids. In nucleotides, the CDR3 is TGCGCCAGCAGCCAAGACAGTGAAGCTTTCTTT. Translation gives CASSQDSEAFF.

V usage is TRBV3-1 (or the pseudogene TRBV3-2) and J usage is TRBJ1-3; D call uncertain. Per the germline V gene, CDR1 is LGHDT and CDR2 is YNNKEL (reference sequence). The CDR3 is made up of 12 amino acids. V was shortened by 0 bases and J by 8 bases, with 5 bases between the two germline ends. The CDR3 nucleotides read TGTGCCAGCAGCCAAGAATACGACACCATATATTTT. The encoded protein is CASSQEYDTIYF.

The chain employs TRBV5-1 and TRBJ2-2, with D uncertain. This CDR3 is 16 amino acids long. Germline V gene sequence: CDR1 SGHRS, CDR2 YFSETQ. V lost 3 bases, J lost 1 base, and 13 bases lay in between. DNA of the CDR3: TGCGCCAGCAGCTCGCTTTCCGACCAGAACACCGGGGAGCTGTTTTTT. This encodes CASSSLSDQNTGELFF.

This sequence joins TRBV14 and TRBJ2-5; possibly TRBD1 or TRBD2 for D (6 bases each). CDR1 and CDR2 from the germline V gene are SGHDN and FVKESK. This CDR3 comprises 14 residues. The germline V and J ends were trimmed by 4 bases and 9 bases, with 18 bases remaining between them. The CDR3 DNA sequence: TGTGCCAGCAGCCTTGGGACTCGGGGGCTCGCCCAGTACTTC. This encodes CASSLGTRGLAQYF.

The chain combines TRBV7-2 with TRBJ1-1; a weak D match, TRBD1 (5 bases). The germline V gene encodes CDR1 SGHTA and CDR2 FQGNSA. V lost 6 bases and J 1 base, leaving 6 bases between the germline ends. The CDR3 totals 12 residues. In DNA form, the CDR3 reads TGTGCCAGCAGTACAGGGAACACTGAAGCTTTCTTT. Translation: CASSTGNTEAFF.